This TCR beta chain was obtained from a study of B cell selection in AIRE deficiency. Overall study results and limits: Shared Treg sequences had shorter CDR3s, biased toward rearrangements with few non-templated insertions. Around 31% of healthy-shared Treg TCRbeta sequences appeared in patient Tconv cells.

The CDR3 consists of 15 residues. Germline CDR1 and CDR2: LNHDA and SQIVND (reference sequence). Trimming pared 1 base from V and 4 bases from J, leaving 11 bases between. Conventional CD4 T cells were sorted as CD4+CD127+ cells. Assay used: immunoSEQ multiplex PCR; TCRdb lists only in-frame clones, some missing. The repertoire consists of tens of thousands of clones, with more than 95% occurring once and the leading ten covering around 0.3%. This clone showed up just once. Its antigen is as yet unknown. The chain has TRBV19 and TRBJ1-5; TRBD1 is a possible D gene (6 bases). Sample: conventional CD4+ T cells sorted from PBMCs. The source of this sequence is a human donor with AIRE deficiency. In DNA form, the CDR3 reads TGTGCCAGTAGTATAGTTTTGGGACAAAATCAGCCCCAGCATTTT. Translated, it gives CASSIVLGQNQPQHF.